Listed below are T cell receptor beta chains from one sample, sequenced in a study of blood T cell repertoires in COVID-19. Generated by immunoSEQ multiplex PCR, the TCRdb table keeps only in-frame clones and is missing some. The sample contains some 150,000 clones, 75% to 90% of which appear only once. Input material: PBMCs or T cells enriched from blood (not recorded which). The receptor set was obtained from a woman aged 18-29 years who had recovered from COVID-19. CDR3s include the opening cysteine and the closing phenylalanine or tryptophan. Each record gives: J gene, D gene, V gene, clone size, CDR3 DNA, CDR3 protein. The D gene is left open where the match is weak. Not every row has a clone size; where given, it reads once, few, many or a size class.

J: TRBJ2-7
D: TRBD2
V: TRBV27
size: -
DNA: TGTGCCAGCAGTGTTACTAGCGGGAGCTCCTACGAGCAGTACTTC
CDR3: CASSVTSGSSYEQYF

J: TRBJ1-6
D: -
V: TRBV6-4
size: -
DNA: TGTGCCAGCAGTGACTCAAGCGGGGTCAATTCACCCCTCCACTTT
CDR3: CASSDSSGVNSPLHF

J: TRBJ1-5
D: -
V: TRBV10-3
size: few
DNA: TGTGCCATCAGTCCCACTAATCAGCCCCAGCATTTT
CDR3: CAISPTNQPQHF

J: TRBJ2-1
D: -
V: TRBV7-9
size: once
DNA: TGTGCCAGCAGCTTAGGAAGTGCCGGGACACTGGATAGACATGAGCAGTTCTTC
CDR3: CASSLGSAGTLDRHEQFF

J: TRBJ1-2
D: -
V: TRBV28
size: -
DNA: TGTGCCAGTCAACAGGGAACCTATGGCTACACCTTC
CDR3: CASQQGTYGYTF

J: TRBJ1-2
D: TRBD1
V: TRBV6-5
size: -
DNA: TGTGCCAGCAGTTTCGGGACAGGGGTGGGTGGCTACACCTTC
CDR3: CASSFGTGVGGYTF

J: TRBJ2-1
D: -
V: TRBV27
size: few
DNA: TGTGCCAGCAGTTCGCCCCACAGGGGGAGGGATGAGCAGTTCTTC
CDR3: CASSSPHRGRDEQFF

J: TRBJ2-1
D: TRBD2
V: TRBV7-9
size: -
DNA: TGTGCCAGCAGCCGTGGACTAGCGGGAGTAAATGAGCAGTTCTTC
CDR3: CASSRGLAGVNEQFF

J: TRBJ1-4
D: -
V: TRBV3-1/TRBV3-2
size: -
DNA: TGTGCCAGCAGCCCGGGTGCGGCTAATGAAAAACTGTTTTTT
CDR3: CASSPGAANEKLFF

J: TRBJ2-7
D: -
V: TRBV3-1/TRBV3-2
size: -
DNA: TGTGCCAGCCGGTCGGGAGAAGAGTACGAGCAGTACTTC
CDR3: CASRSGEEYEQYF

J: TRBJ2-1
D: -
V: TRBV21-1
size: -
DNA: TGTGCCAGCAGCCTACAGAGACGCTCCTACAATGAGCAGTTCTTC
CDR3: CASSLQRRSYNEQFF

J: TRBJ2-7
D: -
V: TRBV27
size: -
DNA: TGTGCCAGCAGCAAAGTAGCCCTATGGGCCTACGAGCAGTACTTC
CDR3: CASSKVALWAYEQYF

J: TRBJ2-3
D: TRBD2
V: TRBV6-2/TRBV6-3
size: -
DNA: TGTGCCAGCAGTCGGTTTCTTTCGGGAGGGAGCACAGATACGCAGTATTTT
CDR3: CASSRFLSGGSTDTQYF

J: TRBJ1-5
D: TRBD1
V: TRBV6-5
size: -
DNA: TGTGCCACTCAAGACAGGGTCGGAGATCAGCCCCAGCATTTT
CDR3: CATQDRVGDQPQHF

J: TRBJ2-5
D: -
V: TRBV27
size: once
DNA: TGTGCCAGCAGTTTACGGGGAGGTGGCCGGACCCAGTACTTC
CDR3: CASSLRGGGRTQYF

J: TRBJ2-3
D: TRBD2
V: TRBV27
size: -
DNA: TGTGCCAGCAGCCTCCGACCAGCGGGAGTGACAGATACGCAGTATTTT
CDR3: CASSLRPAGVTDTQYF

J: TRBJ1-2
D: TRBD1
V: TRBV4-1
size: -
DNA: TGCGCCAGCAGCCCCCGGACAGGGCTCGACTATGGCTACACCTTC
CDR3: CASSPRTGLDYGYTF

J: TRBJ2-7
D: TRBD1
V: TRBV5-6
size: -
DNA: TGTGCCAGCAGCTTGGGGTCGGCGGACAGGACAACCTACGAGCAGTACTTC
CDR3: CASSLGSADRTTYEQYF

J: TRBJ2-1
D: -
V: TRBV5-5
size: -
DNA: TGTGCCAGCAGTGACGCGTTGAGGAATGAGCAGTTCTTC
CDR3: CASSDALRNEQFF

J: TRBJ1-6
D: TRBD1
V: TRBV30
size: -
DNA: TGTGCCTGGAGGCCCGATGACAGGGGAGTCTATAATTCACCCCTCCACTTT
CDR3: CAWRPDDRGVYNSPLHF

J: TRBJ2-7
D: -
V: TRBV19
size: -
DNA: TGTGCCAGTAGTGCCTCGGACAGCGGAATCTACGAGCAGTACTTC
CDR3: CASSASDSGIYEQYF

J: TRBJ1-5
D: TRBD1
V: TRBV28
size: few
DNA: TGTGCCAGCAGTTTATCAGGGGGCGCGGGTCAGCCCCAGCATTTT
CDR3: CASSLSGGAGQPQHF

J: TRBJ1-2
D: TRBD1
V: TRBV18
size: -
DNA: TGTGCCAGCTCACCCCAAGACGGGACAGGGCTTAATGGCTACACCTTC
CDR3: CASSPQDGTGLNGYTF

J: TRBJ2-1
D: -
V: TRBV2
size: -
DNA: TGTGCCAGCAGCGACCGGTGGGGCGGTAGTGTCAATGAGCAGTTCTTC
CDR3: CASSDRWGGSVNEQFF

J: TRBJ2-7
D: TRBD1
V: TRBV14
size: -
DNA: TGTGCCAGCAGCCAAGGGCCGGGGACAGGGACTAAACGATCCTACGAGCAGTACTTC
CDR3: CASSQGPGTGTKRSYEQYF

J: TRBJ2-7
D: -
V: TRBV28
size: -
DNA: TGTGCCAGCAGTTTCGGAGGGAGATCCTACGAGCAGTACTTC
CDR3: CASSFGGRSYEQYF

J: TRBJ2-5
D: -
V: TRBV6-5
size: -
DNA: TGTGCCACCACCTTAGGGGGGGACCAAGAGACCCAGTACTTC
CDR3: CATTLGGDQETQYF

J: TRBJ1-1
D: -
V: TRBV5-3
size: -
DNA: TGTGCCAGAAGCTTCATCCGCGAGACACGAGTGAACACTGAAGCTTTCTTT
CDR3: CARSFIRETRVNTEAFF

J: TRBJ2-1
D: TRBD2
V: TRBV28
size: once
DNA: TGTGCCAGCAGACAAAGACTAGCGGGAAATGAGCAGTTCTTC
CDR3: CASRQRLAGNEQFF

J: TRBJ2-3
D: TRBD1
V: TRBV4-1
size: -
DNA: TGCGCCAGCAGCCAACGACAGGGGGATACGCAGTATTTT
CDR3: CASSQRQGDTQYF

J: TRBJ1-2
D: -
V: TRBV19
size: -
DNA: TGTGCCAGTAGTCGGGGAGGGACTAACTATGGCTACACCTTC
CDR3: CASSRGGTNYGYTF

J: TRBJ2-1
D: -
V: TRBV9
size: -
DNA: TGTGCCAGCAGCGAAGGAACAGGGGACTTCACCCCAGAGCAGTTCTTC
CDR3: CASSEGTGDFTPEQFF

J: TRBJ2-1
D: -
V: TRBV4-2
size: -
DNA: TGTGCCAGCAGCCAAGATCTCGGACTTCAGTTCTTC
CDR3: CASSQDLGLQFF

J: TRBJ2-3
D: TRBD2
V: TRBV27
size: -
DNA: TGTGCCAGCACCACGGGGCTAGCGGGATTCTCGGCAGATACGCAGTATTTT
CDR3: CASTTGLAGFSADTQYF

J: TRBJ2-1
D: TRBD2
V: TRBV19
size: once
DNA: TGTGCCAGTAGGGGACTAGCTCTGAATGAGCAGTTCTTC
CDR3: CASRGLALNEQFF

J: TRBJ1-3
D: -
V: TRBV3-1/TRBV3-2
size: once
DNA: TGTGCCAGCAGCCAAGAGGAGCTTGGAAACACCATATATTTT
CDR3: CASSQEELGNTIYF

J: TRBJ2-7
D: -
V: TRBV11-2
size: -
DNA: TGTGCCAGCAGCATGATTCAGGGCCACGAGCAGTACTTC
CDR3: CASSMIQGHEQYF

J: TRBJ1-1
D: TRBD1
V: TRBV6-1
size: -
DNA: TGTGCCAGCAGTGAAGGGGACAGGGGATATGACGCTTTCTTT
CDR3: CASSEGDRGYDAFF

J: TRBJ2-1
D: TRBD2
V: TRBV6-5
size: -
DNA: TGTGCCAGCAGCCCCCAAGCGGGGGGGAATGAGCAGTTCTTC
CDR3: CASSPQAGGNEQFF

J: TRBJ2-5
D: -
V: TRBV3-1/TRBV3-2
size: -
DNA: TGTGCCAGCAGCCAAGAAGGGGGGACCCAGTACTTC
CDR3: CASSQEGGTQYF

J: TRBJ2-7
D: TRBD2
V: TRBV19
size: -
DNA: TGTGCCACCGCCAACCCAGCTAGCGGAGGGTACGAGCAGTACTTC
CDR3: CATANPASGGYEQYF

J: TRBJ1-5
D: -
V: TRBV2
size: -
DNA: TGTGCCAGCAGAGACCAGGGATTCAATCAGCCCCAGCATTTT
CDR3: CASRDQGFNQPQHF

J: TRBJ1-5
D: -
V: TRBV6-1
size: -
DNA: TGTGCCAGCAGTGAACGGGGGGCGATGGGTCAGCCCCAGCATTTT
CDR3: CASSERGAMGQPQHF

J: TRBJ1-3
D: -
V: TRBV7-2
size: -
DNA: TGTGCCAGCAGTTACAGGGATGGTACTGGAAACACCATATATTTT
CDR3: CASSYRDGTGNTIYF

J: TRBJ2-1
D: -
V: TRBV7-9
size: -
DNA: TGTGCCAGCAGCACCTCTCCGGGACTCTTCTCCTACAATGAGCAGTTCTTC
CDR3: CASSTSPGLFSYNEQFF

J: TRBJ2-7
D: -
V: TRBV11-2
size: -
DNA: TGTGCCAGCAGCCCATCCGGGATATACGAGCAGTACTTC
CDR3: CASSPSGIYEQYF

J: TRBJ2-3
D: TRBD1
V: TRBV5-1
size: -
DNA: TGCGCCAGCAGAACCCGCAGACAGGGTAGCACAGATACGCAGTATTTT
CDR3: CASRTRRQGSTDTQYF

J: TRBJ2-1
D: TRBD2
V: TRBV4-3
size: -
DNA: TGCGCCAGCAGCCAAGGTGGCGGGAGGGTTAGTGAGCAGTTCTTC
CDR3: CASSQGGGRVSEQFF

J: TRBJ2-1
D: -
V: TRBV27
size: -
DNA: TGTGCCAGCATGAACTACCTCGACAATGAGCAGTTCTTC
CDR3: CASMNYLDNEQFF

J: TRBJ1-2
D: TRBD1
V: TRBV6-5
size: -
DNA: TGTGCCAGCCGTAGAGGGGGCGAAGAGAGTGGCTACACCTTC
CDR3: CASRRGGEESGYTF

J: TRBJ2-4
D: -
V: TRBV6-5
size: -
DNA: TGTGCCAGCAGTTACCCGGGGGATAACATTCAGTACTTC
CDR3: CASSYPGDNIQYF

J: TRBJ1-1
D: -
V: TRBV6-5
size: -
DNA: TGTGCCAGCAGTTACAGGGGACTGGGCACTGAAGCTTTCTTT
CDR3: CASSYRGLGTEAFF